The 9 T cell receptor beta chains in this list originate from one sample, sequenced in a study of blood T cells in healthy people across ages. Primers used in a second PCR of roughly 7 to 11 cycles were a sample-barcoded 5' primer and a J-beta primer mix. One entry per CDR3 protein results from TCRdb running MiXCR on the 5' RACE reads. The sample carries about 640,000 distinct CDR3 sequences, approximately 50% recorded once. The sequencing sample was made of blood. The receptor source for this set is a man between 60 and 75 years old in good health.

This sequence joins TRBV24-1 and TRBJ1-2; TRBD1 matches at 7 bases. CDR1 and CDR2 from the germline V gene are KGHDR and SFDVKD. Trimming at V came to 4 bases and at J to 10 bases, leaving 14 bases not matched to a gene. The CDR3 has 15 residues. The CDR3 nucleotides are TGTGCCACCAGTGACGGACAGGCCCTACATGGGGACTACACCTTC. Translating it yields CATSDGQALHGDYTF.

The chain has TRBV20-1 and TRBJ1-2; D remains ambiguous. CDR3 length equals 10 residues. The germline CDR1 and CDR2 sequences are DFQATT and SNEGSKA (reference sequence). Deletions cut 4 bases from V and 5 bases from J, with 5 bases between. This CDR3 is CSANDYGYTF. In nucleotides, the CDR3 is TGCAGTGCTAACGATTATGGCTACACCTTC.

A few counts support this clonotype. This sequence joins TRBV5-1 and TRBJ2-3; tentatively, D is TRBD1 (5 bases). The CDR3 covers 14 residues. Trimming took off 0 bases at V and 11 bases at J, with 16 bases between the two ends. Per the germline V gene, CDR1 is SGHRS and CDR2 is YFSETQ. For the CDR3, the DNA is TGCGCCAGCAGCTTGGCCTTAGGCAGGGCCAGGCAGTATTTT. Translation gives CASSLALGRARQYF.

CDR3 nucleotide sequence: TGTGCCAGCAGCCACTTGGGACTCTACAATGAGCAGTTCTTC. Translated: CASSHLGLYNEQFF. This chain uses TRBV3-1 with TRBJ2-1; TRBD2 might be the D (6 bases). Between the trimmed V and J ends, which lost 3 bases and 3 bases, there was a span of 9 bases. Germline loops: CDR1 LGHDT, CDR2 YNNKEL (reference sequence). This CDR3 spans 14 amino acids.

This clonotype was observed a few times. This sequence joins TRBV5-1 and TRBJ2-1; 13 positions agree with TRBD2. The germline V gene encodes CDR1 SGHRS and CDR2 YFSETQ. The CDR3 contains 15 residues. With V trimmed by 4 bases and J by 9 bases, 7 bases remained unmatched. Here the CDR3 DNA reads TGCGCCAGCAGCCCAACGACTAGCGGGGGGACTGAGCAGTTCTTC. It is translated as CASSPTTSGGTEQFF.

Notes on this clonotype: Sequence at one end of the junction differs from germline and may be a read error. The CDR3 is CASSPPGMGSGLYNGQFF. Here the CDR3 DNA reads TGTGCCAGCAGCCCCCCGGGTATGGGTAGCGGCCTCTACAATGGGCAGTTCTTC. The chain has TRBV7-9 and TRBJ2-1; D may be TRBD2 (6 bases). This CDR3 contains 18 residues. Germline CDR1 and CDR2: SEHNR and FQNEAQ (reference sequence).

In the case of this clonotype: This could be a read error, since a much larger clone is one nucleotide away. The V call is TRBV10-3, the J call TRBJ2-3; no clear D gene. Looked up from germline, CDR1 is ENHRY and CDR2 is SYGVKD. The V gene lost 6 bases and the J gene lost 2 bases, with 3 bases spanning the gap. This CDR3 contains 11 residues. CDR3 protein: CAISNTDTQYF. As DNA, the CDR3 is TGTGCCATCAGCAACACAGATACGCAGTATTTT.

The chain is built from TRBV5-1 and TRBJ2-5, with D perhaps matching TRBD1 (6 bases). V lost 3 bases, J lost 5 bases, and 23 bases lay in between. Germline V gives CDR1 SGHRS, CDR2 YFSETQ. This CDR3 spans 17 amino acids. The CDR3 protein is CASSWISSGRGDETQYF. DNA for the CDR3: TGCGCCAGCAGCTGGATCTCGTCGGGCAGGGGAGATGAGACCCAGTACTTC. Full variable domain (remainder filled in from reference TRBV5-1 and TRBJ2-5): KAGVTQTPRYLIKTRGQQVTLSCSPISGHRSVSWYQQTPGQGLQFLFEYFSETQRNKGNFPGRFSGRQFSNSRSEMNVSTLELGDSALYLCASSWISSGRGDETQYFGPGTRLLVL.

V gene TRBV27 combines with J gene TRBJ1-5, with TRBD1 identical over 8 bases. The CDR3 is 16 amino acids. Germline V gene data show CDR1 as MNHEY and CDR2 as SMNVEV (reference sequence). V lost 3 bases, J lost 0 bases, and 4 bases stayed unmatched. CDR3 sequence (DNA): TGTGCCAGCAGTTTGACAGGGGTGTATAGCAATCAGCCCCAGCATTTT. Translated: CASSLTGVYSNQPQHF.